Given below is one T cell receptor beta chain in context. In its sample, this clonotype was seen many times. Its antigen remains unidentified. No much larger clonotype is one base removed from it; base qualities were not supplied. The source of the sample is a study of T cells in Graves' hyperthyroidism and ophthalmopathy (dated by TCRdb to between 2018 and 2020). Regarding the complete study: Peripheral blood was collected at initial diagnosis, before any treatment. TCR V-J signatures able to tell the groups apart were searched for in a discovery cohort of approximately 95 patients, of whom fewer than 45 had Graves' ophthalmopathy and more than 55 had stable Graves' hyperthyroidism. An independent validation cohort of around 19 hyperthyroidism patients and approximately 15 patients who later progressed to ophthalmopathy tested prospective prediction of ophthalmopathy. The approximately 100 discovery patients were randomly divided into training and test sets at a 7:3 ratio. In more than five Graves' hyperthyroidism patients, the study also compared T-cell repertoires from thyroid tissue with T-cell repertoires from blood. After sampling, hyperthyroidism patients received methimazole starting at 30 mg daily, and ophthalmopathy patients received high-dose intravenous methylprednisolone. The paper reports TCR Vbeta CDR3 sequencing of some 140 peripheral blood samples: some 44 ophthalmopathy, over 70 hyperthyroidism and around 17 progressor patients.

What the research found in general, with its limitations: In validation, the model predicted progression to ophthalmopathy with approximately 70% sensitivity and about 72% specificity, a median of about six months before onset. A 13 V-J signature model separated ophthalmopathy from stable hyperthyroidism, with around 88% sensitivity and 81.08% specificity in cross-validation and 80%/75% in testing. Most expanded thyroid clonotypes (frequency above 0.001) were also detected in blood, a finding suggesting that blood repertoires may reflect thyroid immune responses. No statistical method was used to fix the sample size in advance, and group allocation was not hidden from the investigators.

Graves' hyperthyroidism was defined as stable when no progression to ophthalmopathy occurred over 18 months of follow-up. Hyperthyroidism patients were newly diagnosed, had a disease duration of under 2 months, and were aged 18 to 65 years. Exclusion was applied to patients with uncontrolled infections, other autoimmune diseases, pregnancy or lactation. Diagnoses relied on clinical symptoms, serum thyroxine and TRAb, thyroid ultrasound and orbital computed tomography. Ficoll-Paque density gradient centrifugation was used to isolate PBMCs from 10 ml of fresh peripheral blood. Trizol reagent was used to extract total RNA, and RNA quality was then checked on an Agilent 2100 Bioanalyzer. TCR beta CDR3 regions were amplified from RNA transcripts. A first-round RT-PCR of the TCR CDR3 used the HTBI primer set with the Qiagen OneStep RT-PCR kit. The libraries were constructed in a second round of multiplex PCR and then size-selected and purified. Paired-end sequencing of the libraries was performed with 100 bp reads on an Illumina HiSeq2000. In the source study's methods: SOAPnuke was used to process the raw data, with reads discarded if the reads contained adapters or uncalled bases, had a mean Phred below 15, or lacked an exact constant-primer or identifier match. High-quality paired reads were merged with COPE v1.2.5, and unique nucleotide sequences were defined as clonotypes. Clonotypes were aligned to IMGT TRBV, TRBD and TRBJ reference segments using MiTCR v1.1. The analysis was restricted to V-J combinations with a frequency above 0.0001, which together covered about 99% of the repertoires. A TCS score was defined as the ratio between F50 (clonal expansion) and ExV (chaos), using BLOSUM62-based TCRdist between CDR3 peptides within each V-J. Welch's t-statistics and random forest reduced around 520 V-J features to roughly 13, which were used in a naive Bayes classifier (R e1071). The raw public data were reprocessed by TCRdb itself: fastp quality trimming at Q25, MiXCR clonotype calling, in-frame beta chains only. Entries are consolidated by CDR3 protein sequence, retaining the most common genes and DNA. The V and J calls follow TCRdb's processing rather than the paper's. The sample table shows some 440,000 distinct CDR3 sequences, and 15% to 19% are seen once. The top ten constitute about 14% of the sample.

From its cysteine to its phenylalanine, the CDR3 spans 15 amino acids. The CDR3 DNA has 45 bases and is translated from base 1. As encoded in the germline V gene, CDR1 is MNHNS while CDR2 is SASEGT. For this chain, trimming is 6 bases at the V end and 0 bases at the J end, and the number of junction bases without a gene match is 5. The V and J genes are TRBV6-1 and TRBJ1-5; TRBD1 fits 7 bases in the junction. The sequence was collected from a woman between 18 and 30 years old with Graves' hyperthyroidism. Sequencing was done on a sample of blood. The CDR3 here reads CASSRGQYSNQPQHF. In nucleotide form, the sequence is TGTGCCAGCAGCAGGGGACAGTATAGCAATCAGCCCCAGCATTTT.